These 27 T cell receptor beta chains were sequenced from one sample in a study of T cell responses to AZD1222 COVID-19 vaccine. This table comes from immunoSEQ multiplex PCR, and its TCRdb copy is limited to in-frame clones, with some not included. Of about 150,000 clones in the sample, approximately 90% were seen once. This specimen was peripheral blood, taken on day 0 of AZD1222 vaccination. The receptors shown here come from an adult in good health.

This chain uses TRBV6-5 with TRBJ1-2; no reliable D call. This CDR3 is built from 13 residues. V lost 7 bases to trimming and J lost 4 bases, with 13 bases between them. CDR1 is MNHEY, CDR2 SVGAGI, per germline. CDR3 protein: CASNSQIAYGYTF. CDR3 coding DNA: TGTGCCAGCAACTCCCAGATTGCCTATGGCTACACCTTC.

The rearrangement joins TRBV28 to TRBJ1-2; TRBD1 matches at 9 bases. The ends lost 6 bases at V and 2 bases at J; junction bases unmatched: 7. The CDR3 length is 15 residues. The germline gives CDR1 MDHEN, CDR2 SYDVKM. CDR3 residues: CASSGGQGGNYGYTF. The CDR3 DNA follows: TGTGCCAGCAGCGGGGGACAGGGTGGAAACTATGGCTACACCTTC.

The V gene is TRBV4-1, the J gene TRBJ1-2; D gene ambiguous. Germline assignment: CDR1 MGHRA and CDR2 YSYEKL. This CDR3 comprises 13 residues. Trimming removed 1 base at V and 6 bases at J, with 9 bases between. The CDR3 sequence: CASSQVQRDGYTF. The CDR3 DNA sequence: TGCGCCAGCAGCCAAGTTCAGCGAGATGGCTACACCTTC.

The chain combines TRBV18 with TRBJ1-1; 10 bases are shared with TRBD1. Per the germline V gene, CDR1 is KGHSH and CDR2 is LQKENI. The CDR3 contains 14 residues. V shed 3 bases, J shed 5 bases, and the junction held 3 bases outside the gene matches. As DNA, the CDR3 is TGTGCCAGCTCACCTATGGGACAGGGGACTGAAGCTTTCTTT. This encodes CASSPMGQGTEAFF.

The V and J genes are TRBV5-5 and TRBJ2-5; D call uncertain. This CDR3 has 13 amino acids. Germline-derived CDR1 and CDR2 are SGHKS and YYEKEE (reference sequence). The V gene lost 0 bases and the J gene lost 1 base, with 4 bases spanning the gap. The CDR3 sequence: CASSLGRQETQYF. The DNA for the CDR3 is TGTGCCAGCAGCTTGGGGCGCCAAGAGACCCAGTACTTC.

The count of this clone is one. The chain couples TRBV19 to TRBJ1-2; D gene ambiguous. V was cut by 3 bases and J by 2 bases, with 7 bases left in between. CDR1 and CDR2 (germline): LNHDA, SQIVND (reference sequence). This CDR3 region has 13 residues. This CDR3 is CASSISTNYGYTF. DNA of the CDR3: TGTGCCAGTAGTATTAGCACAAACTATGGCTACACCTTC.

The CDR3 protein is CASSLNPRNTGELFF. The DNA of the CDR3 is TGTGCCAGCAGCTTGAATCCCCGGAACACCGGGGAGCTGTTTTTT. The V call is TRBV7-3, the J call TRBJ2-2, with D unresolved. With 3 bases removed from V and 1 base from J, the gap between germline ends came to 9 bases. CDR3 size: 15 residues. Germline values: CDR1 SGHTA, CDR2 FQGTGA.

The V gene is TRBV28, the J gene TRBJ1-1; 9 nucleotides agree with TRBD1. V shed 6 bases, J shed 3 bases, and the junction held 8 bases outside the gene matches. CDR1 is MDHEN, CDR2 SYDVKM, per germline. There are 15 residues in the CDR3. This chain's CDR3 is CASRLQGAQYTEAFF. The CDR3, as DNA: TGTGCCAGCAGGTTACAGGGGGCCCAATACACTGAAGCTTTCTTT.

The rearrangement uses TRBV19 and TRBJ2-7; tentatively, D is TRBD2 (6 bases). Per the germline V gene, CDR1 is LNHDA and CDR2 is SQIVND (reference sequence). V was shortened by 7 bases and J by 5 bases, with 24 bases between the two germline ends. The CDR3 loop spans 16 amino acids. In DNA form, the CDR3 reads TGTGCCAGTAAGACGACTGGTGAAGCGGGTAGGAACGAGCAGTACTTC. This codes for CASKTTGEAGRNEQYF.

CDR3 bases: TGTGCCACCAGCAGGACAGGGACTAGTCTAGCCAAAAACATTCAGTACTTC. It translates to CATSRTGTSLAKNIQYF. The chain has TRBV15 and TRBJ2-4; D is perhaps TRBD2 (8 bases). Trimming cost V 3 bases and J 0 bases, with 15 bases left between them. The CDR3 sequence is 17 residues long. Per germline, CDR1 LNHNV and CDR2 YYDKDF (reference sequence).

The chain couples TRBV7-6 to TRBJ2-5; a possible D gene is TRBD2 (7 bases). V dropped 3 bases and J dropped 2 bases, with 13 bases sitting between them. From germline, CDR1 is SGHVS and CDR2 FNYEAQ. This CDR3 has 15 residues. The CDR3 nucleotides are TGTGCCAGCAGCTTTGTTGGGAGGGGGCAAGAGACCCAGTACTTC. Protein product: CASSFVGRGQETQYF.

The chain is built from TRBV20-1 and TRBJ1-6; no reliable D call. Germline values: CDR1 DFQATT, CDR2 SNEGSKA (reference sequence). V was clipped by 3 bases and J by 5 bases, with 11 bases between them. This CDR3 has 14 amino acids. The CDR3 nucleotides are TGCAGTGCTAGTTTGTCCGGAGATAATTCACCCCTCCACTTT. This gives the protein CSASLSGDNSPLHF.

CDR3 nucleotides: TGCGCCAGCAGACCTGACAGGGTGAACAATCAGCCCCAGCATTTT. Its translation is CASRPDRVNNQPQHF. The V and J genes are TRBV10-1 and TRBJ1-5; 7 bases map to TRBD1. Germline loops: CDR1 WNHNN, CDR2 SYGVQD (reference sequence). The CDR3 sequence is 15 residues long. J lost 3 bases, V lost 6 bases, and 8 bases had no gene match.

This chain uses TRBV2 with TRBJ1-5, with no clear D. Trimming removed 4 bases from V and 5 bases from J, with 15 bases in between. Germline CDR1 SNHLY, CDR2 FYNNEI. This CDR3 is 15 amino acids long. In DNA form, the CDR3 reads TGTGCCAGCAGTGCGGAGTCAGGAGGTGATCAGCCCCAGCATTTT. Its translation: CASSAESGGDQPQHF.

The genes are TRBV7-3 and TRBJ2-3, with TRBD2 identical over 10 bases. Germline V gives CDR1 SGHTA, CDR2 FQGTGA. V was clipped by 0 bases and J by 6 bases; unmatched bases: 9. The CDR3 is 17 residues long. The CDR3 is CASSLTRGSGRSDTQYF. The CDR3, as DNA: TGTGCCAGCAGCTTAACTCGTGGTAGCGGGAGGTCCGATACGCAGTATTTT.

The chain is built from TRBV20-1 and TRBJ1-5, with unresolved D. The CDR3 runs 11 residues. The ends were cut back, 2 bases at V and 6 bases at J, with 5 bases in the middle. Germline values: CDR1 DFQATT, CDR2 SNEGSKA (reference sequence). CDR3 DNA: TGCAGTGCTAGACGGGGTCAGCCCCAGCATTTT. Protein sequence: CSARRGQPQHF.

V and J are TRBV18 and TRBJ1-3; D unresolved. Germline assignment: CDR1 KGHSH and CDR2 LQKENI. CDR3 size: 15 residues. Trimming shortened V by 5 bases and J by 7 bases, and 18 bases separated the two germline ends. CDR3 sequence (DNA): TGTGCCAGCTCAACTGATGTTGGGAGGCCGAACACCATATATTTT. Amino acid sequence: CASSTDVGRPNTIYF.

V gene TRBV21-1 combines with J gene TRBJ2-1; TRBD1, the table's D call, lacks a check against the DNA. TRBV21-1 is designated a pseudogene. This CDR3 has 17 residues. This CDR3 reads CASSKGFDSDSYNEQFF. The CDR3 DNA is TGTGCCAGCAGCAAAGGCTTTGACAGCGACTCCTACAATGAGCAGTTCTTC.

The V call is TRBV11-2, the J call TRBJ1-4; 8 bases agree with TRBD1. V was clipped by 1 base and J by 7 bases; unmatched bases: 5. The germline V gene encodes CDR1 SGHAT and CDR2 FQNNGV. CDR3 length: 15 amino acids. CDR3 DNA sequence: TGTGCCAGCAGCTTAGTGACAGGGGCAGGTGAAAAACTGTTTTTT. It specifies CASSLVTGAGEKLFF.

This chain joins TRBV2 and TRBJ2-5; 8 bases align to TRBD1. Germline V CDR1 and CDR2: SNHLY, FYNNEI. Trimming at V came to 7 bases and at J to 4 bases, leaving 8 bases not matched to a gene. The CDR3 loop spans 14 amino acids. This CDR3 reads CASKDGQGRETQYF. In DNA form, the CDR3 reads TGTGCCAGCAAAGACGGACAGGGCCGAGAGACCCAGTACTTC.

The J gene is TRBJ2-1, the V gene TRBV7-2, with 11 positions matching TRBD2. From germline, CDR1 is SGHTA and CDR2 FQGNSA. The V segment lost 5 bases and the J segment 3 bases; nucleotides outside the gene matches: 6. The CDR3 is 16 amino acids. CDR3 residues: CASSPVGTSGYNEQFF. CDR3 DNA sequence: TGTGCCAGCAGCCCCGTAGGGACTAGCGGCTACAATGAGCAGTTCTTC.

The chain joins TRBV6-5 to TRBJ1-1; possibly TRBD1 for D (6 bases). V dropped 6 bases and J dropped 3 bases, with 8 bases sitting between them. The CDR3 runs to 12 residues. Germline V CDR1 and CDR2: MNHEY, SVGAGI. The CDR3 DNA is TGTGCCAGCAGGAGACAGGACACTGAAGCTTTCTTT. Its translation is CASRRQDTEAFF.

The rearrangement links TRBV11-3 to TRBJ1-1; no clear D. CDR1 is SGHNT, CDR2 YENEEA, per germline. This CDR3 is 13 amino acids long. V lost 4 bases and J 0 bases, leaving 6 bases between the germline ends. The CDR3 is CASSWTVNTEAFF. The CDR3 nucleotides read TGTGCCAGCAGCTGGACGGTGAACACTGAAGCTTTCTTT.

The J gene is TRBJ1-3, the V gene TRBV13; TRBD1 agrees at 7 bases. CDR1 is PRHDT and CDR2 is FYEKMQ in the germline V gene (reference sequence). The CDR3 contains 15 residues. The junction had 2 bases not matched to a gene; V was cut back by 2 bases and J by 1 base. CDR3 sequence: CASSLNRGSGNTIYF. In DNA form, the CDR3 reads TGTGCCAGCAGCTTAAACAGGGGATCTGGAAACACCATATATTTT. The variable domain in full, completed from reference TRBV13 and TRBJ1-3, reads AAGVIQSPRHLIKEKRETATLKCYPIPRHDTVYWYQQGPGQDPQFLISFYEKMQSDKGSIPDRFSAQQFSDYHSELNMSSLELGDSALYFCASSLNRGSGNTIYFGEGSWLTVV.

The rearrangement joins TRBV7-3 to TRBJ2-5, with unresolved D. The V end was cut by 5 bases, the J end by 4 bases, with 8 bases between. Germline CDR1 is SGHTA and CDR2 is FQGTGA. CDR3 length: 12 residues. CDR3 loop: CASSQDGETQYF. Here the CDR3 DNA reads TGTGCCAGCAGCCAGGACGGAGAGACCCAGTACTTC.

The chain has TRBV28 and TRBJ1-4; D unclear. Germline assignment: CDR1 MDHEN and CDR2 SYDVKM. The CDR3 consists of 15 residues. V was shortened by 3 bases and J by 6 bases, with 14 bases between the two germline ends. CDR3 loop: CASSFGQRRDEKLFF. DNA of the CDR3: TGTGCCAGCAGTTTCGGGCAGAGAAGGGATGAAAAACTGTTTTTT.

This rearrangement joins TRBV9 to TRBJ2-1; D call uncertain. Trimming removed 1 base at V and 3 bases at J, with 8 bases between. CDR3 size: 14 residues. CDR1 SGDLS and CDR2 YYNGEE come from the germline V gene. CDR3 in amino acids: CASSVRPIYNEQFF. The CDR3 DNA is TGTGCCAGCAGCGTACGTCCGATCTACAATGAGCAGTTCTTC. Full variable domain (missing parts from reference TRBV9 and TRBJ2-1): DSGVTQTPKHLITATGQRVTLRCSPRSGDLSVYWYQQSLDQGLQFLIQYYNGEERAKGNILERFSAQQFPDLHSELNLSSLELGDSALYFCASSVRPIYNEQFFGPGTRLTVL.